What follows describes a single T cell receptor (beta chain). Its antigen is currently unknown. Germline CDR1 and CDR2: SEHNR and FQNEAQ (reference sequence). The CDR3 has 13 residues. The sample comes from a study of T cells expressing NK-cell markers. Study overall: With respect to HCMV, seven of the eight sequenced donors were seropositive, and one was seronegative.

Study results and caveats: The CD3+CD56-NKG2C+ fraction of a handful of donors was likewise dominated by these clonotypes.

From its re-call of the 5' RACE reads, TCRdb lists each CDR3 protein once, without DNA. The repertoire table contains roughly 160,000 distinct CDR3 sequences. The specimen sequenced was blood T cells: a sorted CD56 or NKG2C T cell subset, CD4+ or CD8+ T cells, or bulk PBMC T cells (not recorded which). This sequence joins TRBV7-9 and TRBJ2-5; the D call from TCRdb, TRBD1, cannot be confirmed without DNA. The source is a man between 18 and 69 years old in good health. CDR3 sequence reads: CASSHLGGQTQYF.